These 30 T cell receptor beta chains were all obtained from the same sample, sequenced in a study of blood T cell repertoires in COVID-19. Sequencing was performed with immunoSEQ multiplex PCR; in TCRdb, only in-frame clones are kept and a portion is missing. This repertoire shows 95,000 to 150,000 clones, 88% found once; its top ten account for over 1.5%. Sequenced: peripheral blood. All receptors derive from a human donor in a cohort sampled during active COVID-19.

The rearrangement uses TRBV28 and TRBJ2-7, with D possibly TRBD1 on 6 matching bases. This CDR3 comprises 13 residues. Germline values: CDR1 MDHEN, CDR2 SYDVKM. V gave up 4 bases and J gave up 5 bases, with 12 bases separating them. CDR3 sequence reads: CASSYTGSNEQYF. DNA for the CDR3: TGTGCCAGCAGTTATACAGGGTCCAACGAGCAGTACTTC.

CDR3 in DNA: TGTGCCAGCAGTGGAAACGACAGGGGATCTGGAAACACCATATATTTT. It translates to CASSGNDRGSGNTIYF. This chain joins TRBV28 and TRBJ1-3, with 8 bases lining up with TRBD1. Germline V lookup: CDR1 MDHEN, CDR2 SYDVKM. After removal of 5 bases from V and 1 base from J, the junction contained 7 bases not matched to a gene. This CDR3 contains 16 residues.

The chain links TRBV6-1 to TRBJ1-5; 7 nucleotides align to TRBD1. The CDR3 loop spans 15 amino acids. V lost 1 base to trimming and J lost 4 bases; unmatched junction nucleotides: 4. In germline, CDR1 is MNHNS, CDR2 SASEGT. CDR3 sequence: CASSEEAGGNQPQHF. CDR3 sequence (DNA): TGTGCCAGCAGTGAAGAGGCAGGGGGAAATCAGCCCCAGCATTTT.

The chain employs TRBV3-1 (or the pseudogene TRBV3-2) and TRBJ2-7; TRBD2 aligns across 7 bases. V shed 5 bases, J shed 0 bases, and the junction held 13 bases outside the gene matches. The CDR3 totals 17 residues. In germline, CDR1 is LGHDT, CDR2 YNNKEL (reference sequence). This chain's CDR3 is CASSGRLSGISSYEQYF. The DNA of the CDR3 is TGTGCCAGCAGCGGGCGACTGAGCGGGATAAGCTCCTACGAGCAGTACTTC.

V usage is TRBV7-9 and J usage is TRBJ1-5; 7 bases fit TRBD1. Germline-derived CDR1 and CDR2 are SEHNR and FQNEAQ (reference sequence). V shed 4 bases, J shed 6 bases, and the junction held 15 bases outside the gene matches. The CDR3 consists of 17 residues. The CDR3 region has the DNA TGTGCCAGCAGCTCGCACCCCCGGGACAGAGAACCTCAGCCCCAGCATTTT. This translates into CASSSHPRDREPQPQHF.

Only one count was recorded for this clone. The CDR3 reads CASSSQGRGNTEAFF. The DNA for the CDR3 is TGTGCCAGCAGCTCTCAGGGGCGAGGGAACACTGAAGCTTTCTTT. The chain combines TRBV11-2 with TRBJ1-1; tentative D call: TRBD1 (6 bases). Germline-derived CDR1 and CDR2 are SGHAT and FQNNGV. The CDR3 spans 15 residues. The V end was cut by 4 bases, the J end by 1 base, with 13 bases between.

The V gene is TRBV7-9, the J gene TRBJ2-5, with TRBD2 matching 7 bases. Per the germline V gene, CDR1 is SEHNR and CDR2 is FQNEAQ (reference sequence). The ends lost 7 bases at V and 13 bases at J; junction bases unmatched: 12. The CDR3 contains 12 residues. CDR3 protein: CASTPVAGELYF. In DNA, the CDR3 is TGTGCCAGCACGCCGGTGGCGGGGGAACTGTACTTC. Drawing the rest from reference TRBV7-9 and TRBJ2-5, the complete variable domain is DTGVSQNPRHKITKRGQNVTFRCDPISEHNRLYWYRQTLGQGPEFLTYFQNEAQLEKSRLLSDRFSAERPKGSFSTLEIQRTEQGDSAMYLCASTPVAGELYFGPGTRLLVL.

This clone has more than one count but fewer than ten. The chain uses TRBV2 and TRBJ1-5; D is possibly TRBD1 (6 bases). Germline CDR1 is SNHLY and CDR2 is FYNNEI. V was shortened by 2 bases and J by 2 bases, with 10 bases between the two germline ends. The CDR3 extends over 15 amino acids. The CDR3 nucleotides read TGTGCCAGCAGTGAACAGGGGCTTGGCAATCAGCCCCAGCATTTT. As protein: CASSEQGLGNQPQHF.

The chain has TRBV24-1 and TRBJ2-2; D may be TRBD1 (5 bases). This CDR3 is 14 amino acids long. Germline lookup yields CDR1 KGHDR and CDR2 SFDVKD. V was cut by 3 bases and J by 5 bases, with 9 bases left in between. CDR3 coding DNA: TGTGCCACCAGTGATCTACAGGTTACCGGGGAGCTGTTTTTT. It translates to CATSDLQVTGELFF.

Details on this clone: Other DNA sequences from this sample encode an identical CDR3 as well. The chain joins TRBV5-1 to TRBJ2-3; TRBD1 agrees at 11 bases. Trimming removed 0 bases from V and 5 bases from J; junction bases left unmatched: 8. The CDR3 is 17 amino acids. Germline CDR1 SGHRS, CDR2 YFSETQ. The CDR3 loop is CASSLDGRGQGGDTQYF. The DNA of the CDR3 is TGCGCCAGCAGCTTGGACGGGCGGGGACAGGGGGGAGATACGCAGTATTTT.

Only a few counts were recorded for this clone. This sequence joins TRBV7-8 and TRBJ2-3; D ambiguous. The germline V and J ends were trimmed by 5 bases and 2 bases, with 14 bases remaining between them. The CDR3 loop spans 15 amino acids. CDR1 and CDR2 (germline): SGHVS, FQNEAQ. CDR3 loop: CASSDLPLYTDTQYF. The DNA of the CDR3 is TGTGCCAGCAGCGACTTACCACTCTACACAGATACGCAGTATTTT.

The chain couples TRBV6-5 to TRBJ2-3, with TRBD1 as a possible D gene (8 bases). The germline CDR1 and CDR2 sequences are MNHEY and SVGAGI. The V end was cut by 7 bases, the J end by 7 bases, with 18 bases between. The CDR3 covers 14 residues. The CDR3 nucleotides read TGTGCCAGCAACAACAGGGGGGGGGCATATACGCAGTATTTT. The encoded protein is CASNNRGGAYTQYF.

The chain combines TRBV2 with TRBJ2-7, with D possibly being TRBD1 (6 bases). In germline, CDR1 is SNHLY, CDR2 FYNNEI. CDR3 length: 14 residues. V was trimmed by 3 bases and J by 5 bases, leaving 14 bases between them. CDR3 residues: CASSERRTGNEQYF. The CDR3 coding sequence is TGTGCCAGCAGTGAGCGGAGAACAGGGAACGAGCAGTACTTC.

CDR3 sequence: CASSLLGSGYTF. The CDR3, as DNA: TGTGCCAGCAGTCTCTTAGGGAGCGGCTACACCTTC. The V call is TRBV6-5, the J call TRBJ1-2; no definite D call. Trimming pared 5 bases from V and 8 bases from J, leaving 12 bases between. CDR1 and CDR2 from the germline V gene are MNHEY and SVGAGI. CDR3 length: 12 amino acids.

The chain recombines TRBV29-1 with TRBJ2-5, with TRBD1 identical over 8 bases. V lost 1 base to trimming and J lost 5 bases; unmatched junction nucleotides: 15. CDR3 length equals 17 residues. CDR1 SQVTM and CDR2 ANQGSEA come from the germline V gene. The CDR3 reads CSVEVFNIGQGDETQYF. Here the CDR3 DNA reads TGCAGCGTTGAAGTTTTTAATATAGGACAGGGTGACGAGACCCAGTACTTC.

This clone was found once. V and J are TRBV19 and TRBJ2-5; D perhaps matches TRBD2 (6 bases). Germline CDR1 reads LNHDA; CDR2 reads SQIVND (reference sequence). The CDR3 runs 16 residues. Trimming removed 4 bases at V and 7 bases at J, with 22 bases between. DNA of the CDR3: TGTGCCAGTAGTAATCTCCCTTTAGCGGAGCTTCGGACCCAGTACTTC. It codes for CASSNLPLAELRTQYF.

This clone turned up a few times. V usage is TRBV5-1 and J usage is TRBJ2-7; the D gene is possibly TRBD2 (5 bases). V was shortened by 0 bases and J by 5 bases, with 9 bases between the two germline ends. The V gene's germline CDR1 is SGHRS and CDR2 YFSETQ. The CDR3 is 13 residues long. CDR3 in amino acids: CASSLVGSDEQYF. CDR3 nucleotide sequence: TGCGCCAGCAGCTTGGTGGGTAGCGACGAGCAGTACTTC. The variable domain in full, completed from reference TRBV5-1 and TRBJ2-7, reads KAGVTQTPRYLIKTRGQQVTLSCSPISGHRSVSWYQQTPGQGLQFLFEYFSETQRNKGNFPGRFSGRQFSNSRSEMNVSTLELGDSALYLCASSLVGSDEQYFGPGTRLTVT.

This clone is a singleton in its sample. V is TRBV7-2 and J is TRBJ1-6; D possibly corresponds to TRBD1 (5 bases). Looked up from germline, CDR1 is SGHTA and CDR2 is FQGNSA. V lost 5 bases, J lost 10 bases, and 18 bases lay in between. The length of the CDR3 is 15 residues. CDR3 coding DNA: TGTGCCAGCAGCCTTGTGGTCTCGGGGGGATCACCCCTCCACTTT. This codes for CASSLVVSGGSPLHF.

As to this clone: Other DNA sequences in this specimen translate into the identical CDR3. The chain employs TRBV5-4 and TRBJ2-7; TRBD1 matches 7 bases. The CDR3 contains 13 residues. CDR1 and CDR2 from the germline V gene are SGHNT and YYREEE (reference sequence). V trimming: 4 bases; J trimming: 6 bases; junction bases outside the gene matches: 7. The CDR3 DNA reads TGTGCCAGCAGCCCGGAGAGGGACAGCGAGCAGTACTTC. It specifies CASSPERDSEQYF.

The chain uses TRBV6-5 and TRBJ1-2, with a tentative D call TRBD1 (6 bases). The CDR3 is 15 amino acids. Trimming cost V 9 bases and J 6 bases, with 23 bases left between them. Germline assignment: CDR1 MNHEY and CDR2 SVGAGI. The CDR3 here is CASLRTKGGPDGYTF. As DNA, the CDR3 is TGTGCCAGTCTCCGGACGAAAGGGGGTCCCGATGGCTACACCTTC.

The genes are TRBV12-3 or TRBV12-4 and TRBJ2-1, with D perhaps TRBD2 (5 bases). V was pared by 4 bases and J by 7 bases, with 8 bases between. CDR3 length: 12 residues. CDR3 nucleotides: TGTGCCAGCAGTTGGGCGGGTAATGAGCAGTTCTTC. Amino acids: CASSWAGNEQFF.

The chain is built from TRBV18 and TRBJ1-1; 7 bases are a match to TRBD1. This CDR3 is 13 amino acids long. In germline, CDR1 is KGHSH, CDR2 LQKENI. V trimming: 3 bases; J trimming: 6 bases; junction bases outside the gene matches: 4. CDR3 region: CASSPWDRSEAFF. CDR3 bases: TGTGCCAGCTCACCCTGGGACAGATCTGAAGCTTTCTTT.

V is TRBV5-4 and J is TRBJ2-3; 8 bases fit TRBD2. Germline trimming cut 4 bases from V and 2 bases from J; bases unmatched to any gene: 3. This CDR3 is built from 14 residues. The germline V gene has CDR1 SGHNT and CDR2 YYREEE (reference sequence). CDR3 residues: CASSRGGTTDTQYF. CDR3 sequence (DNA): TGTGCCAGCAGCCGCGGGGGGACCACAGATACGCAGTATTTT.

The chain recombines TRBV7-8 with TRBJ1-1; D not resolved. Germline V CDR1 and CDR2: SGHVS, FQNEAQ. V was trimmed by 5 bases and J by 0 bases, leaving 7 bases between them. This CDR3 contains 13 residues. The CDR3 loop reads CASSPLLNTEAFF. Written as DNA, the CDR3 is TGTGCCAGCAGCCCCCTGTTGAACACTGAAGCTTTCTTT.

The chain carries TRBV19 and TRBJ1-4, with D possibly being TRBD1 (5 bases). The CDR3 is made up of 15 amino acids. Trimming removed 5 bases at V and 4 bases at J, with 14 bases between. Germline-derived CDR1 and CDR2 are LNHDA and SQIVND (reference sequence). The CDR3 nucleotides are TGTGCCAGTAGTTCACCCCAGGGAAATAATGAAAAACTGTTTTTT. Translated, it gives CASSSPQGNNEKLFF. Looking up the rest from reference TRBV19 and TRBJ1-4 gives the full variable domain: DGGITQSPKYLFRKEGQNVTLSCEQNLNHDAMYWYRQDPGQGLRLIYYSQIVNDFQKGDIAEGYSVSREKKESFPLTVTSAQKNPTAFYLCASSSPQGNNEKLFFGSGTQLSVL.

J is TRBJ2-3 and V is TRBV5-4; 8 positions match TRBD2. The CDR3 extends over 15 amino acids. With V trimmed by 0 bases and J by 1 base, 1 base remained unmatched. In germline, CDR1 is SGHNT, CDR2 YYREEE (reference sequence). CDR3 coding DNA: TGTGCCAGCAGCTTGGTGCGGGGGGGCACAGATACGCAGTATTTT. This encodes CASSLVRGGTDTQYF.

The chain carries TRBV27 and TRBJ2-6, with D possibly being TRBD2 (6 bases). Germline CDR1 reads MNHEY; CDR2 reads SMNVEV (reference sequence). Trimming pared 8 bases from V and 1 base from J, leaving 18 bases between. The CDR3 length is 17 residues. The chain's CDR3 is CASADPGRGSGANVLTF. The CDR3 nucleotides read TGTGCCAGCGCCGACCCGGGCCGGGGGTCTGGGGCCAACGTCCTGACTTTC.

The CDR3 reads CASSEGLGGYTF. The DNA of the CDR3 is TGTGCCAGCAGCGAGGGACTAGGTGGCTACACCTTC. The J gene is TRBJ1-2, the V gene TRBV7-9; tentative D call: TRBD1 (5 bases). CDR1 SEHNR and CDR2 FQNEAQ come from the germline V gene (reference sequence). The CDR3 spans 12 residues. Trimming took 5 bases from V and 7 from J, leaving 11 bases between them.

The chain recombines TRBV12-2 with TRBJ1-4; no check of the table's D call, TRBD1, against the DNA was made. TRBV12-2 is designated a pseudogene. CDR3 size: 20 residues. CDR3 bases: TGTGCAAGTCGCTTAGTTCTGGGGACCGGGACAGGGCCAGAAAGGGAAAAACTGTTTTTT. This codes for CASRLVLGTGTGPEREKLFF.

The chain carries TRBV24-1 and TRBJ2-2; no firm D call. The ends were cut back, 3 bases at V and 3 bases at J, with 7 bases in the middle. The V gene's germline CDR1 is KGHDR and CDR2 SFDVKD. CDR3 size: 14 residues. CDR3 residues: CATSDPDYTGELFF. The DNA for the CDR3 is TGTGCCACCAGTGATCCAGACTACACCGGGGAGCTGTTTTTT.